The rows below give T cell receptor beta chains drawn from one sample of a study of control samples from healthy donors and cancer patients. Sequencing was performed with immunoSEQ multiplex PCR; in TCRdb, only in-frame clones are kept and a portion is missing. This sample has about 89,000 clones, with 70% to 90% found just once. Sequencing was carried out using blood. The receptors originated from a middle-aged woman in good health. CDR3s include the opening cysteine and the closing phenylalanine or tryptophan. A D gene is named only where the DNA matches it firmly. Clone size, where shown, is once, few, many, or a class for clones that have expanded.

TRBJ2-1,TRBV28,TRBD2,.,CASTGSGGVNEQFF,TGTGCCAGCACGGGGAGTGGGGGGGTCAATGAGCAGTTCTTC
TRBJ2-3,TRBV9,.,few,CASSVGRRTDTQYF,TGTGCCAGCAGCGTAGGTCGAAGGACAGATACGCAGTATTTT
TRBJ2-1,TRBV18,.,.,CASSLDQGASYNEQFF,TGTGCCAGCTCACTAGATCAGGGCGCTTCCTACAATGAGCAGTTCTTC
TRBJ2-2,TRBV5-4,.,.,CASSRSAAGELFF,TGTGCCAGCAGCCGTAGTGCGGCCGGGGAGCTGTTTTTT
TRBJ2-3,TRBV7-2,.,.,CASSSDGSPDTQYF,TGTGCCAGCAGCTCCGATGGGAGCCCAGATACGCAGTATTTT
TRBJ1-1,TRBV7-9,.,few,CASSLVGGGNEAFF,TGTGCCAGCAGCTTAGTAGGTGGAGGGAATGAAGCTTTCTTT
TRBJ2-6,TRBV9,.,.,CASSVETGWSSGANVLTF,TGTGCCAGCAGCGTAGAAACAGGCTGGTCGTCGGGGGCCAACGTCCTGACTTTC
TRBJ1-1,TRBV30,.,once,CAGQGLNTEAFF,TGTGCCGGGCAGGGGTTGAACACTGAAGCTTTCTTT
TRBJ2-3,TRBV24-1,.,.,CATSDWGRASTDTQYF,TGTGCCACCAGTGACTGGGGACGGGCTAGCACAGATACGCAGTATTTT
TRBJ1-1,TRBV5-5,.,.,CASSLGARRRNTEAFF,TGTGCCAGCAGCTTGGGGGCCCGACGACGGAACACTGAAGCTTTCTTT
TRBJ2-1,TRBV2,TRBD2,few,CASMATSGGYNEQFF,TGTGCCAGCATGGCGACTAGCGGGGGTTACAATGAGCAGTTCTTC
TRBJ2-3,TRBV5-1,.,.,CASSLSRRTDTQYF,TGCGCCAGCAGCTTGAGCAGACGCACAGATACGCAGTATTTT
TRBJ2-3,TRBV7-3,TRBD2,.,CASSLLGTRADTQYF,TGTGCCAGCAGCTTACTTGGGACTAGGGCAGATACGCAGTATTTT
TRBJ1-1,TRBV7-9,TRBD1,.,CASSLSTGGYSRNTEAFF,TGTGCCAGCAGCTTATCGACAGGGGGATACTCCAGGAACACTGAAGCTTTCTTT
TRBJ1-1,TRBV5-4,.,.,CASSSSQEMNTEAFF,TGTGCCAGCAGCTCCTCACAGGAGATGAACACTGAAGCTTTCTTT
TRBJ2-3,TRBV5-1,.,.,CASSIQIAWTDTQYF,TGCGCCAGCAGCATCCAGATAGCCTGGACAGATACGCAGTATTTT
TRBJ2-3,TRBV7-8,.,.,CASSRTAGSTDTQYF,TGTGCCAGCAGCCGCACGGCAGGTAGCACAGATACGCAGTATTTT
TRBJ1-2,TRBV6-2/TRBV6-3,.,.,CASSFSGSDGLYGYTF,TGTGCCAGCAGTTTTTCGGGTTCGGACGGGCTCTATGGCTACACCTTC
TRBJ2-7,TRBV4-3,.,once,CASSLLLGVYEQYF,TGCGCCAGCAGCCTATTACTAGGAGTTTACGAGCAGTACTTC
TRBJ2-1,TRBV7-3,TRBD2,.,CASSLRGTTIGEQFF,TGTGCCAGCAGCTTAAGAGGGACTACCATCGGTGAGCAGTTCTTC
TRBJ1-2,TRBV7-2,TRBD1,.,CASSLGGQGANYGYTF,TGTGCCAGCAGCTTAGGGGGGCAGGGGGCGAACTATGGCTACACCTTC
TRBJ2-3,TRBV6-5,.,.,CASSSPSTDTQYF,TGTGCCAGCAGTTCCCCGAGCACAGATACGCAGTATTTT
TRBJ1-2,TRBV27,TRBD1,once,CASRPDRDVHGYTF,TGTGCCAGCAGGCCCGACAGGGATGTTCATGGCTACACCTTC
TRBJ1-6,TRBV5-5,.,.,CASSLRPGGAYNSPLHF,TGTGCCAGCAGCTTGCGACCGGGGGGCGCCTATAATTCACCCCTCCACTTT
TRBJ2-7,TRBV24-1,.,.,CATSDLRSGIYEQYF,TGTGCCACCAGTGATTTGCGGAGTGGGATTTACGAGCAGTACTTC
TRBJ1-1,TRBV7-9,.,.,CASSLVQGVSEAFF,TGTGCCAGCAGCTTAGTGCAGGGAGTGTCTGAAGCTTTCTTT
TRBJ1-4,TRBV6-6,TRBD1,.,CASSLRGQATNEKLFF,TGTGCCAGCAGCCTACGGGGACAGGCAACTAATGAAAAACTGTTTTTT
TRBJ2-1,TRBV6-5,.,.,CASSYARGHEQFF,TGTGCCAGCAGTTACGCCCGGGGGCATGAGCAGTTCTTC
TRBJ1-1,TRBV7-3,TRBD1,.,CASSPEPGQGLKAFF,TGTGCCAGCAGCCCCGAACCTGGACAGGGCTTGAAGGCTTTCTTT
TRBJ2-7,TRBV3-1/TRBV3-2,.,medium-sized,CASSQVQDYEQYF,TGTGCCAGCAGCCAAGTCCAGGACTACGAGCAGTACTTC
TRBJ2-2,TRBV5-1,.,.,CASSTDRNTGELFF,TGCGCCAGCAGTACGGACAGAAACACCGGGGAGCTGTTTTTT
TRBJ2-7,TRBV25-1,TRBD1,.,CASSASGGIYEQYF,TGTGCCAGCAGTGCCTCAGGGGGCATCTACGAGCAGTACTTC
TRBJ2-2,TRBV18,TRBD1,.,CASSTGQVNTGELFF,TGTGCCAGCTCAACAGGACAGGTGAACACCGGGGAGCTGTTTTTT
TRBJ1-5,TRBV7-8,TRBD1,.,CASTWGTGDQPQHF,TGTGCCAGCACCTGGGGGACAGGGGATCAGCCCCAGCATTTT
TRBJ1-2,TRBV21-1,.,.,CASSNPGALRHGYTF,TGTGCCAGCAGCAACCCAGGGGCATTAAGGCATGGCTACACCTTC
TRBJ2-3,TRBV11-3,.,.,CASSQTSSTQYF,TGTGCCAGCAGCCAGACTAGTAGCACGCAGTATTTT